The 15 T cell receptor beta chains presented below share a single source sample, sequenced in a study of blood T cell repertoires in COVID-19. The protocol was immunoSEQ multiplex PCR, while the TCRdb copy is restricted to in-frame clones and leaves out a portion. The sample consists of 95,000 to 110,000 clones, roughly nine tenths of them appearing once. Sequenced input: peripheral blood. These TCRs come from a woman aged 80 or over in a cohort sampled during active COVID-19.

This clone was observed once. In nucleotides, the CDR3 is TGCAGCGTTAAAAGGGACAGCGCTGACGAGCAGTACTTC. It translates to CSVKRDSADEQYF. The genes are TRBV29-1 and TRBJ2-7, with 7 positions matching TRBD1. The CDR3 loop spans 13 amino acids. V shed 5 bases and J 5 bases; nucleotides not matched to a gene: 9. Germline V gives CDR1 SQVTM, CDR2 ANQGSEA.

The chain uses TRBV27 and TRBJ1-1; D may be TRBD1 (6 bases). This CDR3 has 16 amino acids. CDR1 MNHEY and CDR2 SMNVEV come from the germline V gene (reference sequence). Trimming took 6 bases from V and 5 from J, leaving 22 bases between them. In DNA, the CDR3 is TGTGCCAGCAGATCTACATTGGGGGGGCGGGGGACTGAAGCTTTCTTT. Amino acids: CASRSTLGGRGTEAFF.

The J gene is TRBJ2-3, the V gene TRBV10-2; TRBD2 agrees at 13 bases. Germline CDR1 reads WSHSY; CDR2 reads SAAADI. V lost 6 bases to trimming and J lost 3 bases; unmatched junction nucleotides: 0. The CDR3 has 14 amino acids. The CDR3 bases are TGCGCCAGCAGGACTAGCGGGAGGACAGATACGCAGTATTTT. Translating gives CASRTSGRTDTQYF.

J is TRBJ1-3 and V is TRBV6-1; D may be TRBD1 (6 bases). Deletions cut 3 bases from V and 4 bases from J, with 13 bases between. Germline loops: CDR1 MNHNS, CDR2 SASEGT. The CDR3 covers 15 residues. CDR3 bases: TGTGCCAGCAGTGAGCGGGGGGCGAGAGGAAACACCATATATTTT. As protein: CASSERGARGNTIYF.

This sequence joins TRBV7-9 and TRBJ1-1, with 7 nucleotides matching TRBD1. The CDR3 spans 14 residues. CDR1 and CDR2 (germline): SEHNR, FQNEAQ (reference sequence). V trimming: 2 bases; J trimming: 3 bases; junction bases outside the gene matches: 3. CDR3 sequence reads: CASSLSDRDTEAFF. In DNA, the CDR3 is TGTGCCAGCAGCTTATCCGACAGGGACACTGAAGCTTTCTTT.

V is TRBV12-3 or TRBV12-4 and J is TRBJ2-5; no definite D call. This CDR3 spans 12 amino acids. With 6 bases removed from V and 5 bases from J, the gap between germline ends came to 10 bases. CDR3 protein: CASRIREETQYF. The DNA of the CDR3 is TGTGCCAGCAGGATCCGAGAGGAGACCCAGTACTTC.

V usage is TRBV2 and J usage is TRBJ1-1; D perhaps matches TRBD1 (5 bases). Germline loops: CDR1 SNHLY, CDR2 FYNNEI. The CDR3 extends over 13 amino acids. V lost 11 bases to trimming and J lost 1 base, with 14 bases between them. CDR3 coding DNA: TGTGCCGGAGGGGTGGGGCCGAACACTGAAGCTTTCTTT. Translated, it gives CAGGVGPNTEAFF.

The rearrangement uses TRBV5-1 and TRBJ1-4; unclear D gene. Germline assignment: CDR1 SGHRS and CDR2 YFSETQ. V shed 0 bases and J shed 7 bases, with 13 bases lying between them. The CDR3 sequence is 15 residues long. The CDR3 nucleotides read TGCGCCAGCAGCTTGGACGGGGTATTGAGTGAAAAACTGTTTTTT. As protein: CASSLDGVLSEKLFF. Full variable domain (remainder filled in from reference TRBV5-1 and TRBJ1-4): KAGVTQTPRYLIKTRGQQVTLSCSPISGHRSVSWYQQTPGQGLQFLFEYFSETQRNKGNFPGRFSGRQFSNSRSEMNVSTLELGDSALYLCASSLDGVLSEKLFFGSGTQLSVL.

Note on this clone: The same CDR3 is also encoded by other DNA sequences in this sample. The chain carries TRBV19 and TRBJ1-1; no clear D. The germline V gene encodes CDR1 LNHDA and CDR2 SQIVND (reference sequence). V was clipped by 1 base and J by 1 base, with 7 bases between them. This CDR3 has 14 amino acids. The CDR3: CASSIVGQNTEAFF. The CDR3 bases are TGTGCCAGTAGTATAGTTGGCCAGAACACTGAAGCTTTCTTT.

The chain couples TRBV12-3 or TRBV12-4 to TRBJ2-7; a weak D match, TRBD2 (6 bases). Trimming stripped 8 bases from V and 4 bases from J, with 9 bases between. This CDR3 has 11 residues. For the CDR3, the DNA is TGTGCCAGCGGGGGACTTTACGAGCAGTACTTC. Its protein product is CASGGLYEQYF.

The genes are TRBV24-1 and TRBJ2-2; 10 positions match TRBD1. From germline, CDR1 is KGHDR and CDR2 SFDVKD. CDR3 size: 18 residues. Losses at the gene ends were 4 bases for V and 0 bases for J; bases not matched to a gene: 7. The CDR3 region has the DNA TGTGCCACCAGTGAGCCGGGGGGGACAGGGGCGAACACCGGGGAGCTGTTTTTT. Residues: CATSEPGGTGANTGELFF.

The chain links TRBV27 to TRBJ2-6, with TRBD2 matching over 13 bases. CDR1 and CDR2 (germline): MNHEY, SMNVEV (reference sequence). The CDR3 extends over 20 amino acids. The trim removed 10 bases at V and 0 bases at J, leaving 15 bases unmatched. The CDR3 DNA follows: TGTGCCACAACTAGCGGGAGGGCCAATCGTATTATCTCTGGGGCCAACGTCCTGACTTTC. Protein: CATTSGRANRIISGANVLTF.

This sequence joins TRBV19 and TRBJ2-5; 8 bases line up with TRBD1. Germline trimming cut 4 bases from V and 7 bases from J; bases unmatched to any gene: 5. Looked up from germline, CDR1 is LNHDA and CDR2 is SQIVND (reference sequence). CDR3 length: 13 amino acids. The CDR3 nucleotides read TGTGCCAGTAGTACAGGGGACAGGTTGACCCAGTACTTC. This gives the protein CASSTGDRLTQYF. The whole variable domain, remainder taken from reference TRBV19 and TRBJ2-5, is DGGITQSPKYLFRKEGQNVTLSCEQNLNHDAMYWYRQDPGQGLRLIYYSQIVNDFQKGDIAEGYSVSREKKESFPLTVTSAQKNPTAFYLCASSTGDRLTQYFGPGTRLLVL.

The chain is built from TRBV10-3 and TRBJ1-5; 9 bases match TRBD1. The V segment lost 10 bases and the J segment 6 bases; nucleotides outside the gene matches: 7. Germline values: CDR1 ENHRY, CDR2 SYGVKD. This CDR3 is 13 amino acids long. CDR3 sequence (DNA): TGTGCCACCTGGGACAGGGCTAGTCAGCCCCAGCATTTT. Protein product: CATWDRASQPQHF.

CDR3 loop: CASSPLGQANTGELFF. DNA for the CDR3: TGTGCCAGCTCACCACTGGGTCAGGCGAACACCGGGGAGCTGTTTTTT. The genes are TRBV18 and TRBJ2-2, with D hard to call. V was shortened by 1 base and J by 0 bases, with 9 bases between the two germline ends. The CDR3 totals 16 residues. Germline V gene sequence: CDR1 KGHSH, CDR2 LQKENI.